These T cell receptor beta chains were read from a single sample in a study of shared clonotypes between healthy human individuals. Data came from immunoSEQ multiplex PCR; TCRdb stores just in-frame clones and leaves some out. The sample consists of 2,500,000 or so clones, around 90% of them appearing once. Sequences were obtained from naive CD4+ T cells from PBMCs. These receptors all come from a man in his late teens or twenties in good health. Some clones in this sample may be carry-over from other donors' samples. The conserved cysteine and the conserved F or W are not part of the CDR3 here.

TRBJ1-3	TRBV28	ASSRRGSGNTIY
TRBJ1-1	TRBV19	ASSILGADEAF
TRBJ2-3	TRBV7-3	ASSFTGTSGRDTQY
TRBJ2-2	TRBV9	ASSVKPRAYTGELF
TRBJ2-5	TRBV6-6	ASSLGRETQY
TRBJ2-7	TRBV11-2	ASSSRRLAGFTYEQY
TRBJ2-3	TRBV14	ASSQEREDTQY
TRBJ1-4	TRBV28	ASSYTGSGEKLF
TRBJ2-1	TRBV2	ASSAGRGTSGSYNEQF
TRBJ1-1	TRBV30	AWSWGTGTEAF
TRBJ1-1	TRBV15	ATGKGRDTEAF